Following are 26 T cell receptor beta chains from one sample sequenced in a study of control samples from healthy donors and cancer patients. The data were produced by immunoSEQ multiplex PCR, yet TCRdb's version contains in-frame clones alone and is incomplete. The sample yields around 110,000 clones, 70% to 90% seen once. Specimen: blood. The receptors originated from a woman in her 70s in good health.

CDR3 nucleotide sequence: TGTGCCAGCAGTAGAAAGGACGTGCCCTACACCTTC. Amino acid sequence: CASSRKDVPYTF. V and J are TRBV6-6 and TRBJ1-2; D gene unclear. Germline CDR1 MNHNY, CDR2 SVGAGI (reference sequence). The CDR3 has 12 residues. With 5 bases removed from V and 10 bases from J, the gap between germline ends came to 14 bases.

The chain has TRBV3-1 (or the pseudogene TRBV3-2) and TRBJ1-3, with a possible D match to TRBD1 (5 bases). The V end was cut by 1 base, the J end by 13 bases, with 17 bases between. This CDR3 comprises 14 residues. Germline CDR1 LGHDT, CDR2 YNNKEL (reference sequence). CDR3 coding DNA: TGTGCCAGCAGCCAAGGATACCTCAGGGAAGGAATATATTTT. The encoded protein is CASSQGYLREGIYF.

The chain is built from TRBV3-1 (or the pseudogene TRBV3-2) and TRBJ2-7, with 9 bases that match TRBD1. Trimming cost V 10 bases and J 3 bases; bases outside gene matches: 7. Germline CDR1 and CDR2: LGHDT and YNNKEL (reference sequence). The CDR3 extends over 13 amino acids. CDR3 nucleotides: TGTGCCACCCAATCGGACAGGGGCTACGAGCAGTACTTC. This codes for CATQSDRGYEQYF.

V usage is TRBV5-1 and J usage is TRBJ1-2, with TRBD1 matching 7 bases. This CDR3 is built from 14 residues. CDR1 is SGHRS, CDR2 YFSETQ, per germline. V was pared by 0 bases and J by 3 bases, with 2 bases of the junction left unmatched. The CDR3 loop reads CASSLETGDYGYTF. The CDR3 DNA follows: TGCGCCAGCAGCTTGGAAACAGGGGACTATGGCTACACCTTC.

V and J are TRBV20-1 and TRBJ1-3; TRBD1 matches at 8 bases. Germline CDR1 is DFQATT and CDR2 is SNEGSKA (reference sequence). The CDR3 has 14 residues. J was trimmed by 4 bases and V by 3 bases; bases with no gene match: 5. The CDR3 loop reads CSASQGARGNTIYF. CDR3 bases: TGCAGTGCTAGTCAGGGGGCAAGGGGAAACACCATATATTTT.

This clone was seen only once. The chain links TRBV7-9 to TRBJ2-7; D unclear. The CDR3 is 15 residues long. The V gene lost 4 bases and the J gene lost 2 bases, with 15 bases spanning the gap. The germline V gene encodes CDR1 SEHNR and CDR2 FQNEAQ (reference sequence). The CDR3 loop reads CASSSQAYGAYEQYF. The CDR3, as DNA: TGTGCCAGCAGCTCCCAGGCCTACGGCGCCTACGAGCAGTACTTC.

V usage is TRBV15 and J usage is TRBJ2-7; possibly TRBD1 for D (6 bases). V lost 5 bases to trimming and J lost 6 bases, with 20 bases between them. The germline V gene encodes CDR1 LNHNV and CDR2 YYDKDF (reference sequence). CDR3 size: 15 residues. The CDR3, as DNA: TGTGCCACCAGCCCTGACAGGTCCCCCCTCGTCGAGCAGTACTTC. It yields the protein CATSPDRSPLVEQYF.

The chain carries TRBV3-1 (or the pseudogene TRBV3-2) and TRBJ2-3; D is unresolved. Trimming stripped 5 bases from V and 1 base from J, with 16 bases between. This CDR3 region has 16 residues. Germline assignment: CDR1 LGHDT and CDR2 YNNKEL (reference sequence). This CDR3 reads CASSYGLSSGTDTQYF. The DNA of the CDR3 is TGTGCCAGCAGCTATGGTCTCAGCTCTGGCACAGATACGCAGTATTTT.

The rearrangement joins TRBV29-1 to TRBJ1-4; the match to TRBD1 covers 8 bases. CDR3 length equals 15 residues. Trimming at V came to 4 bases and at J to 3 bases, leaving 7 bases not matched to a gene. Per the germline V gene, CDR1 is SQVTM and CDR2 is ANQGSEA. In DNA form, the CDR3 reads TGCAGCGTTGTTAAGCAGGGGGCAGCTAATGAAAAACTGTTTTTT. Translation: CSVVKQGAANEKLFF. The entire variable domain, with the rest obtained from reference TRBV29-1 and TRBJ1-4, is as follows: SAVISQKPSRDICQRGTSLTIQCQVDSQVTMMFWYRQQPGQSLTLIATANQGSEATYESGFVIDKFPISRPNLTFSTLTVSNMSPEDSSIYLCSVVKQGAANEKLFFGSGTQLSVL.

This chain connects TRBV4-3 to TRBJ2-1; 9 bases line up with TRBD1. V was pared by 1 base and J by 5 bases, with 6 bases of the junction left unmatched. Germline V gives CDR1 LGHNA, CDR2 YSLEER. The CDR3 is 16 amino acids. The CDR3 loop reads CASSQGRTGAHNEQFF. In DNA, the CDR3 is TGCGCCAGCAGCCAAGGAAGGACAGGGGCCCACAATGAGCAGTTCTTC.

The chain combines TRBV5-1 with TRBJ1-6; D might be TRBD1 (5 bases). CDR1 and CDR2 from the germline V gene are SGHRS and YFSETQ. Trimming stripped 0 bases from V and 10 bases from J, with 11 bases between. There are 14 residues in the CDR3. CDR3 in amino acids: CASSLEGLRSPLHF. The CDR3 DNA reads as TGCGCCAGCAGCTTGGAGGGGTTGAGGTCACCCCTCCACTTT.

This chain links TRBV3-1 (or the pseudogene TRBV3-2) with TRBJ2-5, with 8 bases matching TRBD1. The CDR3 totals 13 residues. CDR1 LGHDT and CDR2 YNNKEL come from the germline V gene (reference sequence). Trimming cost V 4 bases and J 4 bases; bases outside gene matches: 2. The CDR3 loop is CASSLGQVETQYF. CDR3 in DNA: TGTGCCAGCAGCCTGGGACAGGTAGAGACCCAGTACTTC.

The DNA of the CDR3 is TGTGCCAGTACCAGCCTGCGGGGGGGTCAAGAGACCCAGTACTTC. Translation gives CASTSLRGGQETQYF. The chain is built from TRBV19 and TRBJ2-5; 9 nucleotides agree with TRBD2. The V and J ends lost 7 bases and 2 bases, in that order; junction bases with no gene match: 8. The CDR3 sequence is 15 residues long. Germline loops: CDR1 LNHDA, CDR2 SQIVND (reference sequence).

The chain links TRBV6-5 to TRBJ1-2; 8 bases match TRBD1. J gave up 0 bases and V 8 bases, and 5 bases lay outside the gene matches. The CDR3 covers 14 residues. Germline V gives CDR1 MNHEY, CDR2 SVGAGI. The CDR3 here is CASLGQAPNYGYTF. The CDR3 region has the DNA TGTGCCAGCCTGGGACAGGCCCCTAACTATGGCTACACCTTC.

This chain connects TRBV14 to TRBJ2-7; weak D call: TRBD2 (6 bases). Trimming shortened V by 0 bases and J by 1 base, and 10 bases separated the two germline ends. There are 15 residues in the CDR3. The germline gives CDR1 SGHDN, CDR2 FVKESK. The CDR3 DNA follows: TGTGCCAGCAGCCAAGAGGGACTGAGGTCCTACGAGCAGTACTTC. It encodes CASSQEGLRSYEQYF.

This sequence joins TRBV27 and TRBJ1-4; D is unresolved. V was shortened by 4 bases and J by 5 bases, with 11 bases between the two germline ends. There are 14 residues in the CDR3. Germline V gene sequence: CDR1 MNHEY, CDR2 SMNVEV (reference sequence). The CDR3 reads CASSSAGWNEKLFF. In DNA form, the CDR3 reads TGTGCCAGCAGTTCCGCCGGGTGGAATGAAAAACTGTTTTTT.

The genes are TRBV24-1 and TRBJ2-1, with TRBD2 matching 8 bases. The germline gives CDR1 KGHDR, CDR2 SFDVKD. Trimming removed 3 bases from V and 0 bases from J; junction bases left unmatched: 3. The length of the CDR3 is 16 residues. The CDR3 region has the DNA TGTGCCACCAGTGATGAACTAGCGGCCTCCTACAATGAGCAGTTCTTC. Amino acids: CATSDELAASYNEQFF.

The chain's CDR3 is CASSLRQGDGYTF. In DNA form, the CDR3 reads TGTGCCAGCAGCTTACGACAGGGGGATGGCTACACCTTC. The genes are TRBV2 and TRBJ1-2; 9 nucleotides line up with TRBD1. The junction had 5 bases not matched to a gene; V was cut back by 6 bases and J by 6 bases. This CDR3 comprises 13 residues. Germline V gene data show CDR1 as SNHLY and CDR2 as FYNNEI.

This chain connects TRBV2 to TRBJ1-1; TRBD1 agrees at 9 bases. The junction had 3 bases not matched to a gene; V was cut back by 4 bases and J by 0 bases. This CDR3 is built from 15 residues. The germline V gene encodes CDR1 SNHLY and CDR2 FYNNEI. CDR3 residues: CASSGDRDLNTEAFF. CDR3 coding DNA: TGTGCCAGCAGTGGGGACAGGGATTTGAACACTGAAGCTTTCTTT.

The chain links TRBV4-3 to TRBJ2-7, with no clear D. This CDR3 is built from 14 residues. With 1 base removed from V and 5 bases from J, the gap between germline ends came to 12 bases. Germline V gives CDR1 LGHNA, CDR2 YSLEER. CDR3 region: CASSQGHQGDEQYF. The CDR3 DNA reads TGCGCCAGCAGCCAAGGACACCAAGGCGACGAGCAGTACTTC.

V and J are TRBV5-1 and TRBJ2-1; 9 positions match TRBD1. V lost 4 bases to trimming and J lost 8 bases; unmatched junction nucleotides: 7. Germline assignment: CDR1 SGHRS and CDR2 YFSETQ. CDR3 length: 14 amino acids. CDR3 sequence (DNA): TGCGCCAGCAGCCATACGACAGGGGGGTATGAGCAGTTCTTC. It specifies CASSHTTGGYEQFF. Full variable domain (outside the CDR3, taken from reference TRBV5-1 and TRBJ2-1): KAGVTQTPRYLIKTRGQQVTLSCSPISGHRSVSWYQQTPGQGLQFLFEYFSETQRNKGNFPGRFSGRQFSNSRSEMNVSTLELGDSALYLCASSHTTGGYEQFFGPGTRLTVL.

The V and J genes are TRBV6-1 and TRBJ1-5; 9 nucleotides match TRBD1. This CDR3 spans 15 amino acids. V was pared by 1 base and J by 6 bases, with 4 bases of the junction left unmatched. Germline V lookup: CDR1 MNHNS, CDR2 SASEGT. As DNA, the CDR3 is TGTGCCAGCAGTGAAGACAGGGGGCAAGGTCAGCCCCAGCATTTT. Its protein is CASSEDRGQGQPQHF.

This clone showed up just once. The CDR3 DNA sequence: TGTGCCAGTAGTATTGGGGGCGGGGGCACCGGGGAGCTGTTTTTT. Amino acids: CASSIGGGGTGELFF. This sequence joins TRBV19 and TRBJ2-2; D perhaps matches TRBD2 (7 bases). Germline-derived CDR1 and CDR2 are LNHDA and SQIVND (reference sequence). This CDR3 region has 15 residues. The V end was cut by 3 bases, the J end by 4 bases, with 12 bases between. Drawing the rest from reference TRBV19 and TRBJ2-2, the complete variable domain is DGGITQSPKYLFRKEGQNVTLSCEQNLNHDAMYWYRQDPGQGLRLIYYSQIVNDFQKGDIAEGYSVSREKKESFPLTVTSAQKNPTAFYLCASSIGGGGTGELFFGEGSRLTVL.

As to this clone: The CDR3 does not end in the conserved phenylalanine or tryptophan, so this is likely a read error. The chain combines TRBV27 with TRBJ1-6, with 8 bases aligning to TRBD1. Germline values: CDR1 MNHEY, CDR2 SMNVEV (reference sequence). This CDR3 is built from 16 residues. The ends lost 3 bases at V and 7 bases at J; junction bases unmatched: 8. The CDR3 DNA follows: TGTGCCAGCAGTTTCGTGGCAGGGGGCTGGAATTCACCCCTCCACCTT. Translation: CASSFVAGGWNSPLHL.

The chain joins TRBV10-2 to TRBJ2-5; 8 nucleotides align to TRBD2. Germline values: CDR1 WSHSY, CDR2 SAAADI. The CDR3 extends over 14 amino acids. J was trimmed by 5 bases and V by 6 bases; bases with no gene match: 8. CDR3 loop: CASSPLAVGETQYF. The DNA for the CDR3 is TGCGCCAGCAGCCCACTAGCGGTCGGGGAGACCCAGTACTTC.

This sequence joins TRBV10-2 and TRBJ1-2; TRBD1 might be the D (6 bases). The germline V gene has CDR1 WSHSY and CDR2 SAAADI. Deletions cut 7 bases from V and 4 bases from J, with 22 bases between. This CDR3 spans 16 amino acids. CDR3 loop: CASTPYRGPSTYGYTF. CDR3 nucleotide sequence: TGCGCCAGCACCCCCTACCGGGGGCCTTCTACCTATGGCTACACCTTC.